This TCR beta chain was obtained from a study of blood T cell repertoires in COVID-19. Study background: Nucleic acid was either cDNA or gDNA, and it came from T cells, B-cell-depleted T cells, or PBMCs.

Germline CDR1 reads SGHRS; CDR2 reads YFSETQ. The CDR3 covers 16 residues. Trimming pared 4 bases from V and 1 base from J, leaving 16 bases between. Data came from immunoSEQ multiplex PCR; TCRdb stores just in-frame clones and leaves some out. The table includes approximately 140,000 clones, 85% to 90% detected once. Specimen: PBMCs or T cells enriched from blood (not recorded which). The receptor comes from a woman aged 25-40 years with acute COVID-19. The V gene is TRBV5-1, the J gene TRBJ2-3; TRBD2 is a possible D gene (7 bases). The CDR3 DNA follows: TGCGCCAGCAGCCCGGAGGGGGGGCAGGGCACAGATACGCAGTATTTT. As protein: CASSPEGGQGTDTQYF.